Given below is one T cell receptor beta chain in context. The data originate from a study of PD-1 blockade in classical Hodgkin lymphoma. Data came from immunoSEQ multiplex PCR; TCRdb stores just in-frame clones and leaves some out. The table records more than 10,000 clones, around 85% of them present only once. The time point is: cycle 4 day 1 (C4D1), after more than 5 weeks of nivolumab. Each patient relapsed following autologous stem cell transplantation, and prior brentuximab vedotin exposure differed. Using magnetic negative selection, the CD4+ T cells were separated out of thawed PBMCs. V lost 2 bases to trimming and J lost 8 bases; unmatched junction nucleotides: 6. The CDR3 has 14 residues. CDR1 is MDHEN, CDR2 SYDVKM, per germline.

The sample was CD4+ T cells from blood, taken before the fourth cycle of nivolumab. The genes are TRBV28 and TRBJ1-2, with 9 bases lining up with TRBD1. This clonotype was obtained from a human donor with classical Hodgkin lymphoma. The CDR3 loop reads CASSLGDRESGYTF. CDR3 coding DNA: TGTGCCAGCAGTTTAGGGGACAGGGAGAGCGGCTACACCTTC.